What follows are 9 T cell receptor beta chains derived from one specimen sequenced in a study of T cells after yellow fever vaccination. MiXCR, run by TCRdb on the 5' RACE reads, gives a single entry per CDR3 protein. Seen here are some 420,000 distinct CDR3 sequences, approximately 19% observed once, and the top ten hold 15% to 20%. The sequencing here drew on PBMCs, taken before the yellow fever booster vaccination. The origin of the receptors is a man younger than 30 who received the YFV17D yellow fever vaccine.

The chain is built from TRBV5-1 and TRBJ2-1; TRBD2 matches 11 bases. The germline gives CDR1 SGHRS, CDR2 YFSETQ. V shed 4 bases and J 9 bases; nucleotides not matched to a gene: 9. The CDR3 spans 15 residues. This CDR3 is CASSGRGSGGAEQFF. The DNA of the CDR3 is TGCGCCAGCAGCGGCAGGGGTAGCGGGGGGGCTGAGCAGTTCTTC.

The V gene is TRBV12-3 or TRBV12-4, the J gene TRBJ2-2, with TRBD2 matching over 7 bases. This CDR3 spans 15 amino acids. The V segment lost 3 bases and the J segment 7 bases; nucleotides outside the gene matches: 8. In nucleotides, the CDR3 is TGTGCCAGCAGTTTTAGGGAGGGTTGGGACGGGGAGCTGTTTTTT. Its translation: CASSFREGWDGELFF.

V is TRBV9 and J is TRBJ2-2; a weak D match, TRBD1 (6 bases). Trimming took 0 bases from V and 2 from J, leaving 11 bases between them. Germline V gene data show CDR1 as SGDLS and CDR2 as YYNGEE. The CDR3 covers 16 residues. The CDR3 coding sequence is TGTGCCAGCAGCGTAGGTGGGACACAAAACACCGGGGAGCTGTTTTTT. This codes for CASSVGGTQNTGELFF.

As DNA, the CDR3 is TGTGCCAACCGAGATGGGGGGGACAATGAGCAGTTCTTC. This translates into CANRDGGDNEQFF. V and J are TRBV7-2 and TRBJ2-1, with TRBD2 matching over 7 bases. J was trimmed by 5 bases and V by 10 bases; bases with no gene match: 8. CDR3 length equals 13 residues. The germline CDR1 and CDR2 sequences are SGHTA and FQGNSA.

This clonotype was seen a handful of times. V is TRBV7-9 and J is TRBJ1-2, with 10 nucleotides matching TRBD1. From germline, CDR1 is SEHNR and CDR2 FQNEAQ (reference sequence). The CDR3 sequence is 16 residues long. J gave up 5 bases and V 6 bases, and 12 bases lay outside the gene matches. The CDR3 region has the DNA TGTGCCAGCAGGATACCGGGACAGGGGTTCCGGTATGGCTACACCTTC. Translation gives CASRIPGQGFRYGYTF.

V usage is TRBV11-2 and J usage is TRBJ1-2, with a tentative D call TRBD1 (6 bases). Trimming pared 4 bases from V and 6 bases from J, leaving 9 bases between. Germline CDR1 SGHAT, CDR2 FQNNGV. This CDR3 has 12 amino acids. Written as DNA, the CDR3 is TGTGCCAGCAGCTGGGCAGGGGATGGCTACACCTTC. Translated, it gives CASSWAGDGYTF.

V and J are TRBV9 and TRBJ2-2; either TRBD1 or TRBD2 may supply D (5 bases each). This CDR3 is 14 amino acids long. Germline V lookup: CDR1 SGDLS, CDR2 YYNGEE. V was pared by 4 bases and J by 7 bases, with 14 bases between. The CDR3 is CASSLDGADGELFF. The CDR3, as DNA: TGTGCCAGCAGCCTCGACGGGGCGGACGGGGAGCTGTTTTTT.

The rearrangement uses TRBV7-2 and TRBJ2-3, with D tentatively TRBD1 (6 bases). The length of the CDR3 is 14 residues. Germline V CDR1 and CDR2: SGHTA, FQGNSA. The V end lost 4 bases, the J end lost 4 bases, and 12 bases lay between the germline ends. CDR3 amino acids: CASSSRRGSDTQYF. CDR3 coding DNA: TGTGCCAGCAGCTCGAGAAGGGGGTCAGATACGCAGTATTTT. The full variable domain, in which reference TRBV7-2 and TRBJ2-3 provide the parts outside the CDR3, is GAGVSQSPSNKVTEKGKDVELRCDPISGHTALYWYRQSLGQGLEFLIYFQGNSAPDKSGLPSDRFSAERTGGSVSTLTIQRTQQEDSAVYLCASSSRRGSDTQYFGPGTRLTVL.

There are a few counts of this clonotype. The V call is TRBV29-1, the J call TRBJ2-5, with D possibly being TRBD2 (5 bases). CDR1 and CDR2 (germline): SQVTM, ANQGSEA. The CDR3 sequence is 13 residues long. The V end was cut by 7 bases, the J end by 5 bases, with 17 bases between. The CDR3 here is CSAPDGVGETQYF. The CDR3, as DNA: TGCAGCGCTCCGGACGGGGTCGGGGAGACCCAGTACTTC.